This T cell receptor (beta chain) was retrieved from a study of blood T cell repertoires in COVID-19. The wider study: Specimens from acute and convalescent COVID-19 originated in the United States, Italy and Spain. Sources were T cells, B-cell-depleted T cells, or PBMCs; the material itself was cDNA or gDNA.

The CDR3 has 15 amino acids. The junction had 7 bases not matched to a gene; V was cut back by 3 bases and J by 9 bases. Germline V CDR1 and CDR2: SGHRS, YFSETQ. Profiled with immunoSEQ multiplex PCR; TCRdb holds only in-frame clones, not every one. The sample has about 220,000 clones, 87% seen once. Sequences were obtained from peripheral blood. The receptor's source is a man aged 35 to 55 with active or convalescent COVID-19. V is TRBV5-1 and J is TRBJ2-1; 12 bases are a match to TRBD2. CDR3 protein: CASSSSTSGGSEQFF. The CDR3 DNA reads as TGCGCCAGCAGCTCTTCGACTAGCGGGGGATCTGAGCAGTTCTTC.